This is a list of T cell receptor beta chains from one sample in a study of OX40 agonist ivuxolimab in advanced cancers. Only in-frame clones appear in the TCRdb table, and some are missing; sequencing was by immunoSEQ multiplex PCR. The repertoire holds about 49,000 clones, around 85% seen once, with around 21% in the top ten. The sequencing here drew on CD4+ or CD8+ T cells sorted from blood, taken in a trial of the OX40 agonist ivuxolimab. All receptors derive from an adult with an advanced solid tumor such as melanoma, head and neck, liver or kidney cancer. Each CDR3 is given with its conserved first and last residue. A D gene is named only where the DNA matches it firmly. Size is stated for part of the rows, as once, few or many counts, or as a class when the clone is expanded.

CDR3nt	CDR3aa	len	d_gene	abundance	j_gene	v_gene
TGTGCCAGCAGTTTGCAGTCGGGGGGTCAGCCCCAGCATTTT	CASSLQSGGQPQHF	14	.	.	TRBJ1-5	TRBV6-6
TGTGCCTGGAGTGTGGCAGGATGGAACACTGAAGCTTTCTTT	CAWSVAGWNTEAFF	14	.	few	TRBJ1-1	TRBV30
TGTGCCAGCAGTAAGTTGTCCGGGGCCAACGTCCTGACTTTC	CASSKLSGANVLTF	14	.	.	TRBJ2-6	TRBV27
TGTGCCAGCAGCTTGTACGCTGGCCAAGCTTTCTTT	CASSLYAGQAFF	12	.	.	TRBJ1-1	TRBV5-6
TGTGCCAGCATCCCTATAACAGGGTCTGGGGCCAACGTCCTGACTTTC	CASIPITGSGANVLTF	16	.	.	TRBJ2-6	TRBV21-1
TGTGCCAGCAGCTTATCCGGGGGGAACATGAACACTGAAGCTTTCTTT	CASSLSGGNMNTEAFF	16	.	few	TRBJ1-1	TRBV7-6
TGTGCCAGCAGTGAAATTACTGGGGGCTATCATACGCAGTATTTT	CASSEITGGYHTQYF	15	.	.	TRBJ2-3	TRBV6-4
TGTGCCTGGATAAGGGGGACCTACAATGAGCAGTTCTTC	CAWIRGTYNEQFF	13	.	.	TRBJ2-1	TRBV30
TGTGCCAGCAGCTTAGGGGAGTATGCGTTACAAGAGACCCAGTACTTC	CASSLGEYALQETQYF	16	.	.	TRBJ2-5	TRBV11-2
TGTGCCAGCAGCCAAGAACAGAGCGGGGAGACAGATACGCAGTATTTT	CASSQEQSGETDTQYF	16	TRBD2	.	TRBJ2-3	TRBV4-2
TGTGCCAGTAGTTCCCGCCGAGGATGGGAAGACCAGGGTGCCCTCTCCTACGAGCAGTACTTC	CASSSRRGWEDQGALSYEQYF	21	.	.	TRBJ2-7	TRBV19
TGTGCCAGCAGCTTAGATAGGACATCGTTTGAGCTGTTTTTT	CASSLDRTSFELFF	14	.	.	TRBJ2-2	TRBV7-6
TGCGCCAGCAGGACAGGGGGCGGCACTGAAGCTTTCTTT	CASRTGGGTEAFF	13	TRBD1	.	TRBJ1-1	TRBV10-2
TGTGCCTGGAGTGTGGGCGTCGGACAGGGGGCCTACGAGCAGTACTTC	CAWSVGVGQGAYEQYF	16	TRBD1	many	TRBJ2-7	TRBV30
TGTGCCAGCAGCACGACAGGGGACGAGCAGTACTTC	CASSTTGDEQYF	12	TRBD1	once	TRBJ2-7	TRBV11-2
TGTGCCAGCAGCTCCCACACTGGGGTTGTCAATCAGCCCCAGCATTTT	CASSSHTGVVNQPQHF	16	.	.	TRBJ1-5	TRBV5-6
TGTGCCAGCAGCCCTCAGACAGGGGGACCCTACGAGCAGTACTTC	CASSPQTGGPYEQYF	15	TRBD1	few	TRBJ2-7	TRBV7-9
TGCGCCAGCAGCCCGGGGGCCAATGAGCAGTTCTTC	CASSPGANEQFF	12	.	.	TRBJ2-1	TRBV4-1
TGTGCCAGCAGCCCGCCAGATTATGGCTACACCTTC	CASSPPDYGYTF	12	.	.	TRBJ1-2	TRBV7-2
TGTGCCAGCAGCGCCCTGGCGGGTAGCGGGGGACACAATGAGCAGTTCTTC	CASSALAGSGGHNEQFF	17	TRBD2	.	TRBJ2-1	TRBV9
TGTGCCAGCAGCTTAGGCCTAGCGCTTCAAGAGACCCAGTACTTC	CASSLGLALQETQYF	15	.	once	TRBJ2-5	TRBV7-2
TGTGCCAGCAGAGACGGGACTAGCGGGCCCCATAACACCGGGGAGCTGTTTTTT	CASRDGTSGPHNTGELFF	18	TRBD2	.	TRBJ2-2	TRBV9
TGTGCCAGCAGCTCCCTGGGACAGGGGTCTTCACTTACCTACGAGCAGTACTTC	CASSSLGQGSSLTYEQYF	18	TRBD1	.	TRBJ2-7	TRBV13
TGTGCCAGCAGCGTAGGATACGAGGGGGCGTACTGGAACACTGAAGCTTTCTTT	CASSVGYEGAYWNTEAFF	18	TRBD1	.	TRBJ1-1	TRBV9
TGTGCCAGCAGTGCCGGGACAGGGGGCACAGATACGCAGTATTTT	CASSAGTGGTDTQYF	15	TRBD1	.	TRBJ2-3	TRBV2
TGTGCCAGCAGCATCAACAGGGGAGGGAACACTGAAGCTTTCTTT	CASSINRGGNTEAFF	15	TRBD1	.	TRBJ1-1	TRBV7-3
TGTGCCAGCAGTTTAACAGGGGGCTATCAGCCCCAGCATTTT	CASSLTGGYQPQHF	14	TRBD1	.	TRBJ1-5	TRBV27
TGTGCCAGCAGTCCCCGGACTAGCGGGGGGAAGGGAGAGACCCAGTACTTC	CASSPRTSGGKGETQYF	17	TRBD2	.	TRBJ2-5	TRBV28
TGTGCCAGCAGCGTAGCTGGGACTGGGAACACCGGGGAGCTGTTTTTT	CASSVAGTGNTGELFF	16	.	.	TRBJ2-2	TRBV9
TGTGCCAGCAGCTTAGGGGTGGGGTCACCCCTCCACTTT	CASSLGVGSPLHF	13	.	.	TRBJ1-6	TRBV7-6
TGTGCCAGCAGCTTAGTAGCTACAGGGTATAGCAATCAGCCCCAGCATTTT	CASSLVATGYSNQPQHF	17	.	few	TRBJ1-5	TRBV7-8
TGTGCCAGCGGGACCGGCAACGAGCAGTACTTC	CASGTGNEQYF	11	.	.	TRBJ2-7	TRBV19